A selection of T cell receptor beta chains follows, all from one sample in a study of blood T cells in healthy people across ages. One entry per CDR3 protein, called by TCRdb with MiXCR from the 5' RACE reads. The data contain approximately 690,000 distinct CDR3 sequences, about 53% of them singletons. The source material was blood. The receptors were sampled from a man aged 55-75 years in good health. Each CDR3 is given without its conserved first and last residue. Clone size, where shown, is once, few, many, or a class for clones that have expanded.

j_call: TRBJ2-1
clone_size: -
v_call: TRBV7-9
cdr3_aa: ASSLGGQQF

j_call: TRBJ2-5
clone_size: -
v_call: TRBV14
cdr3_aa: ASSQMTQETQY

j_call: TRBJ2-1
clone_size: -
v_call: TRBV4-1
cdr3_aa: ASSQDGAGRYNEQF

j_call: TRBJ1-1
clone_size: -
v_call: TRBV5-1
cdr3_aa: ASSSGQGGIVNTEAF

j_call: TRBJ2-4
clone_size: -
v_call: TRBV20-1
cdr3_aa: SARPKGGAGAKNIQY

j_call: TRBJ2-3
clone_size: -
v_call: TRBV5-1
cdr3_aa: ASSLSPSRDTQY

j_call: TRBJ2-2
clone_size: few
v_call: TRBV11-2
cdr3_aa: ASSPGQGYTGELF

j_call: TRBJ2-1
clone_size: -
v_call: TRBV10-3
cdr3_aa: AISGGQGGDEQF

j_call: TRBJ2-7
clone_size: -
v_call: TRBV11-2
cdr3_aa: ASSRTGGYPYEQY

j_call: TRBJ2-3
clone_size: -
v_call: TRBV20-1
cdr3_aa: SAPSTDTQY

j_call: TRBJ1-2
clone_size: few
v_call: TRBV24-1
cdr3_aa: ATSGVRLDYGYT

j_call: TRBJ2-1
clone_size: once
v_call: TRBV20-1
cdr3_aa: SATTGTGEGYNEQF

j_call: TRBJ1-2
clone_size: few
v_call: TRBV20-1
cdr3_aa: SAGGTGHLYGYT

j_call: TRBJ1-2
clone_size: -
v_call: TRBV3-1
cdr3_aa: ASSQDSAYGYT

j_call: TRBJ2-5
clone_size: few
v_call: TRBV3-1
cdr3_aa: ASSPNVGVKTQY

j_call: -
clone_size: once
v_call: TRBV6-6
cdr3_aa: ATRGQSYNEQY

j_call: TRBJ2-7
clone_size: -
v_call: TRBV5-1
cdr3_aa: ASSLAGGTGADEQY

j_call: TRBJ1-4
clone_size: -
v_call: TRBV5-1
cdr3_aa: ASAASPNEKLF

j_call: TRBJ2-3
clone_size: few
v_call: TRBV29-1
cdr3_aa: SVDFAGATDTQY

j_call: TRBJ2-5
clone_size: many
v_call: TRBV20-1
cdr3_aa: SALPGREWQETQY

j_call: TRBJ2-2
clone_size: once
v_call: TRBV28
cdr3_aa: ASSLTRTGYTGELF

j_call: TRBJ1-2
clone_size: few
v_call: TRBV29-1
cdr3_aa: SVDISRGQVYGYT

j_call: TRBJ2-6
clone_size: -
v_call: TRBV21-1
cdr3_aa: ASARGQGGFLT

j_call: TRBJ1-1
clone_size: -
v_call: TRBV29-1
cdr3_aa: SLRGGGGTEAF

j_call: TRBJ1-5
clone_size: once
v_call: TRBV7-2
cdr3_aa: ASSFRREASAQH

j_call: TRBJ2-6
clone_size: -
v_call: TRBV28
cdr3_aa: ASSKRTGGFSGANVLT

j_call: TRBJ2-6
clone_size: -
v_call: TRBV6-6
cdr3_aa: ASSSAGLSGASVLT

j_call: TRBJ1-2
clone_size: -
v_call: TRBV4-2
cdr3_aa: ASSQEGGAGTYGYT

j_call: -
clone_size: -
v_call: TRBV5-4
cdr3_aa: ASSLGRPGEDEQY

j_call: TRBJ2-4
clone_size: -
v_call: TRBV4-1
cdr3_aa: ASSIRTSGGLGAKNIQY

j_call: -
clone_size: -
v_call: TRBV6-2/TRBV6-3
cdr3_aa: ASSDSIAGQTQY

j_call: TRBJ2-1
clone_size: -
v_call: TRBV10-3
cdr3_aa: AISPSGGAINEQF

j_call: TRBJ1-1
clone_size: -
v_call: TRBV20-1
cdr3_aa: SAGGGQNTEAF

j_call: TRBJ2-6
clone_size: few
v_call: TRBV7-2
cdr3_aa: ASSLWAGTGESGANVLT

j_call: TRBJ1-5
clone_size: -
v_call: TRBV12-3/TRBV12-4
cdr3_aa: ASSVGRVGQPQH